This T cell receptor (beta chain) came from a study of blood T cell repertoires in COVID-19. Study-level information: PBMCs, B-cell-depleted T cells, or T cells provided the cDNA or gDNA that made up the material.

This CDR3 comprises 17 residues. The ends lost 4 bases at V and 1 base at J; junction bases unmatched: 13. CDR1 and CDR2 from the germline V gene are SGHRS and YFSETQ. Profiling relied on immunoSEQ multiplex PCR, and the TCRdb table lists in-frame clones only, not all of them. The sample comprises tens of thousands of clones, over 65% of which are singletons, and 11% rests with the top ten. The sequenced material came from peripheral blood. V gene TRBV5-1 combines with J gene TRBJ2-7; 8 bases align to TRBD2. This TCR derives from an elderly man with COVID-19, enrolled during active disease. Written as DNA, the CDR3 is TGCGCCAGCAGCGGGCTGGGTGGAGCGGGGGAGTCCTACGAGCAGTACTTC. Translated: CASSGLGGAGESYEQYF.